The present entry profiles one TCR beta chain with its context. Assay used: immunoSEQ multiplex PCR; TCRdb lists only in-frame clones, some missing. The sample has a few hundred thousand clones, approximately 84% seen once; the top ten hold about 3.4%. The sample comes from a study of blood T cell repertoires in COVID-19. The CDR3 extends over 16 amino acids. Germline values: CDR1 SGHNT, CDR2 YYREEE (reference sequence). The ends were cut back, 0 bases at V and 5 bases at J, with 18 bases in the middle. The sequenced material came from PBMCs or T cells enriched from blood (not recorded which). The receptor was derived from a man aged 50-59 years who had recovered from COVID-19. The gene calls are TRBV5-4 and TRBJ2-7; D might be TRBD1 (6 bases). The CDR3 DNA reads TGTGCCAGCAGCTTGGGGGGGCTAGTTGTAAGCAACGAGCAGTACTTC. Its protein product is CASSLGGLVVSNEQYF.